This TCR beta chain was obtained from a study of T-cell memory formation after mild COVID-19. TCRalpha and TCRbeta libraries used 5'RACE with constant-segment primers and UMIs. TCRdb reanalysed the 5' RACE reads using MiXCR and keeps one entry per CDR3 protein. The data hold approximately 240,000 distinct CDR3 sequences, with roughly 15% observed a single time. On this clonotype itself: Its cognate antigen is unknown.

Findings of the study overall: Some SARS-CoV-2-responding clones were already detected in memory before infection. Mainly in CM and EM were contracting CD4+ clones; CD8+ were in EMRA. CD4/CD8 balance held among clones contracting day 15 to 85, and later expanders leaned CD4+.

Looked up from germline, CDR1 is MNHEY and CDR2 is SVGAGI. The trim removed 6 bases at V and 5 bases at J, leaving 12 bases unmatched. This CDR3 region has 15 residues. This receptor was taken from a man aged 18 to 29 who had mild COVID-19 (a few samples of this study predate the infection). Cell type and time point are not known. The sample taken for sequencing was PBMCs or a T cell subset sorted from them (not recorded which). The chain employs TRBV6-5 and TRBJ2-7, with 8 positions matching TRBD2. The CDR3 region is CASRRGSSGDHEQYV. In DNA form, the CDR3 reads TGTGCCAGCAGGCGAGGGAGTAGCGGGGATCACGAGCAGTACGTC.